Given below is one T cell receptor (beta chain) in context. Its target is unknown. A J-beta primer mix and a sample-barcoded 5' primer were used in a second PCR of about 7 to 12 cycles. One entry per CDR3 protein, called by TCRdb with MiXCR from the 5' RACE reads. Among about a million distinct CDR3 sequences, about 48% were seen once, and the ten largest hold 13%. This record belongs to a study of blood T cells in healthy people across ages. Those donating, healthy Caucasian individuals from Russia, were aged 6 to 90. General observations from the study: Changes seen in expanded clonotypes were possibly confounded by donor CMV status left unknown.

The TCR originated in a man under 40 in good health. The sample was blood.

The CDR3 DNA reads TGCAGTGCGCTAGCGGGGGGAGGGAATGAGCAGTTCTTC. It specifies CSALAGGGNEQFF. The V and J genes are TRBV20-1 and TRBJ2-1; 11 nucleotides align to TRBD2. The germline V gene encodes CDR1 DFQATT and CDR2 SNEGSKA (reference sequence). J was trimmed by 7 bases and V by 6 bases; bases with no gene match: 5. There are 13 residues in the CDR3.